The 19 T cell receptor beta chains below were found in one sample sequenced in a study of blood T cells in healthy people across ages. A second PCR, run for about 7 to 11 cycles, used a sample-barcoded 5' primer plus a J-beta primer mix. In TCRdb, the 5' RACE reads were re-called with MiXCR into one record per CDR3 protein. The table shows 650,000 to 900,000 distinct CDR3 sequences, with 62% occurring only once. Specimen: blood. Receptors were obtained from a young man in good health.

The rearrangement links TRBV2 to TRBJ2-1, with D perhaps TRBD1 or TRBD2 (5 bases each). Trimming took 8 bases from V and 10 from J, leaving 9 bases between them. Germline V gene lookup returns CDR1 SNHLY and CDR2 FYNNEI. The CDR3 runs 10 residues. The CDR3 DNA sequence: TGTGCCAGCGGGGGTTACGAGCAGTTCTTC. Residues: CASGGYEQFF.

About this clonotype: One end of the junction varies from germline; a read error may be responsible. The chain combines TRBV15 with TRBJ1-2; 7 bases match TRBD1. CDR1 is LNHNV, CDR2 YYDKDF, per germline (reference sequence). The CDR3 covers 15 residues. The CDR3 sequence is CAASFTTGTVYGYTF. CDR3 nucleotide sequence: TGTGCCGCCAGTTTTACAACCGGGACAGTCTATGGCTACACCTTC.

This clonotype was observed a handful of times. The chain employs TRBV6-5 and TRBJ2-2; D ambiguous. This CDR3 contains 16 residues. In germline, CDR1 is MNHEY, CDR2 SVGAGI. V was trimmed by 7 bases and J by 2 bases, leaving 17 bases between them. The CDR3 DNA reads TGTGCCAGCAACCCCCTAGGCGGTCTTAACACCGGGGAGCTGTTTTTT. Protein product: CASNPLGGLNTGELFF.

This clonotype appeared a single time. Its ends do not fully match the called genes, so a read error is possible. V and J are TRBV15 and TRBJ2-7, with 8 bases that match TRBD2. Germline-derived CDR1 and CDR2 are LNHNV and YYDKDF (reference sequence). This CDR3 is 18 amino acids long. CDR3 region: CATSRDYPERGRSYERYF. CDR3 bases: TGTGCCACCAGCAGAGATTACCCGGAGCGGGGGCGCTCCTACGAGCGGTACTTC.

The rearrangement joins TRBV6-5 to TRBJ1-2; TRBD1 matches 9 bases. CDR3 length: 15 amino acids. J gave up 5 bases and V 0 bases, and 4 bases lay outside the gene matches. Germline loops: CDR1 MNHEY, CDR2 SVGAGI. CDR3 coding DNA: TGTGCCAGCAGTTACTCCGGGACAGGGTATTATGGCTACACCTTC. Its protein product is CASSYSGTGYYGYTF.

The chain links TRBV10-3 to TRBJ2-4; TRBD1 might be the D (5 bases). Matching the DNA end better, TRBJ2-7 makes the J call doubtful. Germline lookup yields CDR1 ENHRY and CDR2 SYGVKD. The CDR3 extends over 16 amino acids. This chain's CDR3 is CAISEPRVAGNHEQYF. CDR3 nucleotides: TGTGCCATCAGTGAGCCCCGGGTCGCAGGGAACCACGAGCAGTACTTC.

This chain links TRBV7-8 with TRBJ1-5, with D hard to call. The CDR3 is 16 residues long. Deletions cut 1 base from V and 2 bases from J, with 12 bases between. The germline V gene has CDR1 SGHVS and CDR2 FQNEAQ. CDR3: CASSLVRASGNQPQHF. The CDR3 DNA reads TGTGCCAGCAGCTTAGTGCGGGCGTCGGGCAATCAGCCCCAGCATTTT.

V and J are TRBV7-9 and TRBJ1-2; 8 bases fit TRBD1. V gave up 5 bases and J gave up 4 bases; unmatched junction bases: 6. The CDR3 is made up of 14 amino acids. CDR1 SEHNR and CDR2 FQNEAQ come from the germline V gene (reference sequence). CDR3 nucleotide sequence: TGTGCCAGCAGCCTGGGACAGGAGCCCTATGGCTACACCTTC. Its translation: CASSLGQEPYGYTF.

The DNA for the CDR3 is TGTGCCAGCAGTGTCCGAGACTGGGACTACGAGCAGTACTTC. Protein product: CASSVRDWDYEQYF. The chain couples TRBV2 to TRBJ2-7, with D hard to call. Trimming stripped 4 bases from V and 3 bases from J, with 13 bases between. Germline V gene data show CDR1 as SNHLY and CDR2 as FYNNEI. The CDR3 spans 14 residues.

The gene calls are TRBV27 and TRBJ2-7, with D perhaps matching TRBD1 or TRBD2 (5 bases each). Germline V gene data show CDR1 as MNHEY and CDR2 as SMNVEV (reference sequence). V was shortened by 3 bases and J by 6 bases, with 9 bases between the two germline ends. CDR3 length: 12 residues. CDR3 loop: CASSFGAAEQYF. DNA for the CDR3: TGTGCCAGCAGTTTCGGGGCGGCCGAGCAGTACTTC.

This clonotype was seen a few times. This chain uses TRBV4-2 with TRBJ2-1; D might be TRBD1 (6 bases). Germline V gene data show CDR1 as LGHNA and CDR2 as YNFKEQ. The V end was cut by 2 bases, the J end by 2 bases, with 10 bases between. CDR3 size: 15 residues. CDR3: CASSQTGTPYNEQFF. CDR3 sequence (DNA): TGTGCCAGCAGCCAAACCGGGACACCCTACAATGAGCAGTTCTTC.

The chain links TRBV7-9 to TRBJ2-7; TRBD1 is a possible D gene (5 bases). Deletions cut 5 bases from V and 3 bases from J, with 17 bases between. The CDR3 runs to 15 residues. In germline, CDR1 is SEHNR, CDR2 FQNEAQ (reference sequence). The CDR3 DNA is TGTGCCAGCAGCATTAACCTGATAAGGGGCTACGAGCAGTACTTC. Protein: CASSINLIRGYEQYF.

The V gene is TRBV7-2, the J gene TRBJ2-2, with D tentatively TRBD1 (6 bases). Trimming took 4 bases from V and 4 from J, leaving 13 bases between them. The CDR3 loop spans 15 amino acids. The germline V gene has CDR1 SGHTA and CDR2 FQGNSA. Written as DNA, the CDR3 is TGTGCCAGCAGCTCCGTAGGGGGATCCACCGGGGAGCTGTTTTTT. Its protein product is CASSSVGGSTGELFF.

CDR3 region: CASSLGLGGAPTNEQYF. In nucleotides, the CDR3 is TGTGCCAGCAGCTTGGGCCTGGGGGGTGCCCCTACTAACGAGCAGTACTTC. The chain couples TRBV7-2 to TRBJ2-7; tentative D call: TRBD2 (6 bases). This CDR3 is built from 17 residues. CDR1 and CDR2 from the germline V gene are SGHTA and FQGNSA. Trimming shortened V by 3 bases and J by 5 bases, and 23 bases separated the two germline ends.

CDR3 residues: CASSLSARESSYNEQFF. CDR3 bases: TGTGCCAGCAGTTTATCGGCCAGAGAGAGCTCCTACAATGAGCAGTTCTTC. The chain joins TRBV27 to TRBJ2-1, with D uncertain. The germline CDR1 and CDR2 sequences are MNHEY and SMNVEV (reference sequence). V was clipped by 0 bases and J by 0 bases, with 12 bases between them. There are 17 residues in the CDR3.

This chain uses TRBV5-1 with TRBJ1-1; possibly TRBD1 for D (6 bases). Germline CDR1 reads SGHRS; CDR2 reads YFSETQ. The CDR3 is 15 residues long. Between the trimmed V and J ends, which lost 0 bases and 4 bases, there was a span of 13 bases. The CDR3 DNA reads TGCGCCAGCAGCTTGGATGGGGGCCGTTCCACTGAAGCTTTCTTT. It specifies CASSLDGGRSTEAFF.

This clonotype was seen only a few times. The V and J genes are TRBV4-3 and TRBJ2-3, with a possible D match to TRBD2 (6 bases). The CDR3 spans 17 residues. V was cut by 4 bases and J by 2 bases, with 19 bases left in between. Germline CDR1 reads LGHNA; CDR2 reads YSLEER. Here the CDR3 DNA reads TGCGCCAGCAGCCCCCAAGAAGCGGGCCCTTACACAGATACGCAGTATTTT. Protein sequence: CASSPQEAGPYTDTQYF.

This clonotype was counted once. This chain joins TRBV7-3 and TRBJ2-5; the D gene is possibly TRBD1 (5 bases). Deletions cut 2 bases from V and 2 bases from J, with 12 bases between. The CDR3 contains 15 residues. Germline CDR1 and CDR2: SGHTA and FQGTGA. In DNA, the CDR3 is TGTGCCAGCAGCTTAGATCGGACACTGCAAGAGACCCAGTACTTC. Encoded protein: CASSLDRTLQETQYF.

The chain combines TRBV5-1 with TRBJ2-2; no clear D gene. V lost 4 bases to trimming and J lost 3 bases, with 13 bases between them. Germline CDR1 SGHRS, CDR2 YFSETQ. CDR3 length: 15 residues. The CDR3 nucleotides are TGCGCCAGCAGCCCGAGTGGAATCGACACCGGGGAGCTGTTTTTT. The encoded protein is CASSPSGIDTGELFF.